A single sample gave rise to the 11 T cell receptor beta chains below, sequenced in a study of cytomegalovirus exposure and HLA in healthy donors (dated by TCRdb to about 2017). The receptor library was made with the immunoSEQ multiplex PCR assay. A mixture of 60 forward primers for TCR Vbeta segments and 13 reverse primers for TCR Jbeta segments was used in the multiplex PCR. Sourced from immuneACCESS, this table was stored by TCRdb with only in-frame sequences that have V and J called. A share of the clones is absent; for the studies checked, an unresolved V gene accounts for under half, and the remainder has no known explanation. This sample comprises 250,000 to 350,000 clones, about nine tenths of them detected only once. Less than 4% of the sample lies in the top ten. The sequenced sample was PBMCs. These receptor sequences come from a man in his forties or fifties in good health and CMV-seropositive.

The chain has TRBV19 and TRBJ2-1; TRBD1 matches at 9 bases. Germline V lookup: CDR1 LNHDA, CDR2 SQIVND (reference sequence). The trim removed 5 bases at V and 7 bases at J, leaving 6 bases unmatched. There are 14 residues in the CDR3. In DNA, the CDR3 is TGTGCCAGTAGTTGGGGACAGGGTAAAAATGAGCAGTTCTTC. Its protein product is CASSWGQGKNEQFF.

V is TRBV29-1 and J is TRBJ2-7, with 7 bases identical to TRBD1. Germline CDR1 reads SQVTM; CDR2 reads ANQGSEA. Unmatched junction bases numbered 11, after V lost 0 bases and J lost 9 bases. The CDR3 covers 14 residues. CDR3 bases: TGCAGCGTTGAAGATCGACAGGGACGCACCGGGCAGTACTTC. Its translation: CSVEDRQGRTGQYF.

J is TRBJ1-4 and V is TRBV7-2, with TRBD1 matching over 10 bases. The junction had 9 bases not matched to a gene; V was cut back by 2 bases and J by 3 bases. The V gene's germline CDR1 is SGHTA and CDR2 FQGNSA. This CDR3 is 18 amino acids long. The CDR3 DNA sequence: TGTGCCAGCAGCTTATTCAGGACAGGGGGTACAGCTAATGAAAAACTGTTTTTT. Amino acid sequence: CASSLFRTGGTANEKLFF.

The rearrangement links TRBV5-1 to TRBJ1-3; TRBD1 aligns across 7 bases. From germline, CDR1 is SGHRS and CDR2 YFSETQ. The CDR3 has 16 residues. Germline trimming cut 6 bases from V and 0 bases from J; bases unmatched to any gene: 9. The CDR3 spells CASTLTTGSSGNTIYF. As DNA, the CDR3 is TGCGCCAGCACCCTTACGACAGGGAGCTCTGGAAACACCATATATTTT.

CDR3 coding DNA: TGTGCCAGCAGCGATAGCGGGAGAAGGGCAGATACGCAGTATTTT. It yields the protein CASSDSGRRADTQYF. The chain uses TRBV9 and TRBJ2-3, with 9 bases identical to TRBD2. The CDR3 consists of 15 residues. In germline, CDR1 is SGDLS, CDR2 YYNGEE. Unmatched junction bases numbered 6, after V lost 3 bases and J lost 4 bases.

V and J are TRBV6-5 and TRBJ2-7; 8 nucleotides line up with TRBD1. Per germline, CDR1 MNHEY and CDR2 SVGAGI. The V segment lost 5 bases and the J segment 2 bases; nucleotides outside the gene matches: 5. This CDR3 comprises 14 residues. CDR3 region: CASSLDREAYEQYF. The CDR3 DNA is TGTGCCAGCAGTCTGGACAGGGAGGCCTACGAGCAGTACTTC.

The chain carries TRBV18 and TRBJ1-1, with TRBD1 matching 9 bases. The CDR3 is made up of 17 amino acids. V lost 3 bases and J lost 4; bases outside the gene matches: 12. Per germline, CDR1 KGHSH and CDR2 LQKENI. CDR3 DNA sequence: TGTGCCAGCTCACCCGGGACAGGGACAATGAGTGGCACTGAAGCTTTCTTT. Protein: CASSPGTGTMSGTEAFF. The entire variable domain, with the rest obtained from reference TRBV18 and TRBJ1-1, is as follows: NAGVMQNPRHLVRRRGQEARLRCSPMKGHSHVYWYRQLPEEGLKFMVYLQKENIIDESGMPKERFSAEFPKEGPSILRIQQVVRGDSAAYFCASSPGTGTMSGTEAFFGQGTRLTVV.

The chain couples TRBV28 to TRBJ1-3, with 7 bases fitting TRBD1. The CDR3 sequence is 15 residues long. Unmatched junction bases numbered 4, after V lost 3 bases and J lost 2 bases. Germline V gives CDR1 MDHEN, CDR2 SYDVKM. CDR3 bases: TGTGCCAGCAGTTTGACAGGGCGGCCTGGAAACACCATATATTTT. Protein product: CASSLTGRPGNTIYF.

The CDR3 DNA reads as TGTGCCAGCAGTGTCGGGACTGACGAGCAGTACTTC. Translating it yields CASSVGTDEQYF. The chain recombines TRBV28 with TRBJ2-7; possible D gene TRBD2, 6 bases. Trimming shortened V by 5 bases and J by 5 bases, and 10 bases separated the two germline ends. This CDR3 spans 12 amino acids. Per germline, CDR1 MDHEN and CDR2 SYDVKM.

The chain couples TRBV5-4 to TRBJ2-7; TRBD1 matches at 11 bases. CDR1 SGHNT and CDR2 YYREEE come from the germline V gene (reference sequence). Trimming removed 4 bases from V and 6 bases from J; junction bases left unmatched: 12. CDR3 length: 16 amino acids. The CDR3 reads CASSGGTGGTTGEQYF. CDR3 in DNA: TGTGCCAGCAGCGGAGGGACAGGGGGTACCACGGGCGAGCAGTACTTC.

Only a few counts were recorded for this clone. The CDR3 sequence: CASVRLLNTGELFF. The CDR3 region has the DNA TGTGCCAGCGTCAGACTACTCAACACCGGGGAGCTGTTTTTT. The chain carries TRBV2 and TRBJ2-2, with a weak D call TRBD2 (5 bases). This CDR3 comprises 14 residues. The germline V gene has CDR1 SNHLY and CDR2 FYNNEI. Trimming shortened V by 8 bases and J by 2 bases, and 12 bases separated the two germline ends.